The clone carrying this TCR beta chain was seen a single time. Extracted RNA was reverse transcribed, and the resulting cDNA served as sequencing template. Sequencing used immunoSEQ multiplex PCR; TCRdb keeps in-frame clones, though not all of them. The data show about 270,000 clones, around 64% seen once. Trimming removed 2 bases at V and 8 bases at J, with 15 bases between. CDR3 size: 14 residues. Germline V gene sequence: CDR1 MNHEY, CDR2 SVGAGI. Specified treatment: oral pan-JAK inhibitor, 5-10 mg twice daily. Samples from alopecia areata patients were lesional scalp punch biopsies and peripheral blood. This entry comes from a study of CD8+ T cells in alopecia areata.

The sample here was CD4+ T cells sorted from blood, taken around week 53, from a patient treated with tofacitinib. This sequence originates from a human donor with alopecia areata. This chain joins TRBV6-5 and TRBJ1-2; no firm D call. This chain's CDR3 is CASSYTKGSYGYTF. CDR3 bases: TGTGCCAGCAGTTACACAAAGGGTTCCTACGGCTACACCTTC.